This T cell receptor beta chain came from a study of blood T cell repertoires in COVID-19. Study-wide context: Nucleic acid was either cDNA or gDNA, and it came from T cells, B-cell-depleted T cells, or PBMCs.

Clones were sequenced by immunoSEQ multiplex PCR, and TCRdb holds only the in-frame ones, with some missing. The table shows about 140,000 clones, with roughly 84% occurring only once. The TCR was taken from a man in his sixties with active or convalescent COVID-19. Sequencing input: peripheral blood.

The chain's CDR3 is CSVMGAGVTEAFF. The CDR3 nucleotides are TGCAGCGTTATGGGGGCGGGGGTCACTGAAGCTTTCTTT. This chain links TRBV29-1 with TRBJ1-1; the D gene is possibly TRBD1 (6 bases). Germline values: CDR1 SQVTM, CDR2 ANQGSEA. V was clipped by 5 bases and J by 4 bases, with 14 bases between them. The CDR3 is 13 residues long.